The clone carrying this T cell receptor (beta chain) was seen a handful of times. Antigen unknown. Every isolated RNA sample was fully reverse transcribed, so sequencing captured expressed TCRB transcripts. Using immunoSEQ multiplex PCR, the repertoire was profiled, and TCRdb retains in-frame clones only, with some absent. This sample has 450,000 or so clones; more than 9.5% occur once, and the top ten carry over 0.035%. This entry belongs to a study of beta chain features in type 1 diabetes. Study conclusions and caveats: For patients, the naive, central memory and Treg TCRB repertoires appeared more alike than for healthy donors.

CDR1 is MGHDK, CDR2 SYGVNS, per germline. V trimming: 10 bases; J trimming: 2 bases; junction bases outside the gene matches: 2. This CDR3 contains 12 residues. The sequence was collected from a young woman in good health. This sequence joins TRBV25-1 and TRBJ2-1, with 7 bases identical to TRBD2. Source material: naive CD4+ T cells from blood. The CDR3 here is CATLAAYNEQFF. The CDR3 DNA reads TGTGCCACCCTAGCGGCCTACAATGAGCAGTTCTTC.